These 17 T cell receptor beta chains came from one sample sequenced in a study of cytomegalovirus exposure and HLA in healthy donors. The PCR employed 60 Vbeta primers together with 13 Jbeta primers. TCRdb's copy holds only in-frame clones and misses some; the assay was immunoSEQ multiplex PCR. The repertoire holds about 140,000 clones, with 70% as singletons. Sequenced: PBMCs. Source of these receptors: a woman aged 30 to 39 in good health and CMV-seronegative.

This clone was counted a few times. The chain links TRBV5-1 to TRBJ2-7; 9 bases are a match to TRBD1. The CDR3 spans 14 residues. V was clipped by 3 bases and J by 2 bases; unmatched bases: 3. Germline V gene sequence: CDR1 SGHRS, CDR2 YFSETQ. The CDR3 protein is CASSSGTGPYEQYF. The CDR3 coding sequence is TGCGCCAGCAGCTCCGGGACAGGGCCCTACGAGCAGTACTTC. Complete variable domain (other parts from reference TRBV5-1 and TRBJ2-7): KAGVTQTPRYLIKTRGQQVTLSCSPISGHRSVSWYQQTPGQGLQFLFEYFSETQRNKGNFPGRFSGRQFSNSRSEMNVSTLELGDSALYLCASSSGTGPYEQYFGPGTRLTVT.

V and J are TRBV10-3 and TRBJ2-5; 8 bases match TRBD1. V lost 4 bases, J lost 5 bases, and 9 bases stayed unmatched. The CDR3 is 15 amino acids. Germline values: CDR1 ENHRY, CDR2 SYGVKD. The CDR3 loop reads CAISGLGTGGETQYF. As DNA, the CDR3 is TGTGCCATCAGTGGACTAGGGACAGGCGGGGAGACCCAGTACTTC.

This clone was recorded a few times. The CDR3 nucleotides are TGTGCCAGCAGGCGAGGAGGTTCGCCCGAAGCTTTCTTT. Its protein product is CASRRGGSPEAFF. The V call is TRBV28, the J call TRBJ1-1; D is unclear. CDR1 is MDHEN and CDR2 is SYDVKM in the germline V gene. V lost 6 bases to trimming and J lost 8 bases, with 16 bases between them. There are 13 residues in the CDR3.

This chain uses TRBV6-6 with TRBJ1-1, with D unresolved. V was cut by 5 bases and J by 0 bases, with 16 bases left in between. CDR1 and CDR2 from the germline V gene are MNHNY and SVGAGI (reference sequence). This CDR3 contains 16 residues. CDR3 amino acids: CASSPRTDYLNTEAFF. CDR3 in DNA: TGTGCCAGCAGTCCCCGAACAGATTACCTGAACACTGAAGCTTTCTTT.

This clone has a handful of counts. This rearrangement joins TRBV5-1 to TRBJ1-2; D call uncertain. From germline, CDR1 is SGHRS and CDR2 YFSETQ. Trimming stripped 0 bases from V and 4 bases from J, with 16 bases between. The CDR3 runs to 16 residues. CDR3 residues: CASSLAPGLDGYGYTF. In DNA, the CDR3 is TGCGCCAGCAGCTTGGCCCCAGGCTTGGATGGCTATGGCTACACCTTC.

This clone was counted a single time. The chain employs TRBV12-5 and TRBJ2-5; possibly TRBD2 for D (5 bases). This CDR3 region has 12 residues. The V end lost 8 bases, the J end lost 1 base, and 8 bases lay between the germline ends. CDR1 and CDR2 from the germline V gene are LGHNT and FRNRAP. The CDR3 DNA is TGTGCTAGTAGCGGAATCCAAGAGACCCAGTACTTC. This encodes CASSGIQETQYF.

This clone was detected a few times. The chain joins TRBV29-1 to TRBJ2-2, with TRBD1 identical over 9 bases. This CDR3 region has 14 residues. Germline-derived CDR1 and CDR2 are SQVTM and ANQGSEA. V gave up 3 bases and J gave up 5 bases; unmatched junction bases: 4. CDR3 in amino acids: CSVEGTGYTGELFF. Written as DNA, the CDR3 is TGCAGCGTTGAGGGGACAGGGTATACCGGGGAGCTGTTTTTT.

This clone appeared once. The chain joins TRBV5-4 to TRBJ2-7, with 10 positions matching TRBD1. This CDR3 has 15 residues. Germline V gene data show CDR1 as SGHNT and CDR2 as YYREEE (reference sequence). J gave up 3 bases and V 4 bases, and 7 bases lay outside the gene matches. Here the CDR3 reads CASSGRDRGDYEQYF. CDR3 nucleotide sequence: TGTGCCAGCAGCGGCCGGGACAGGGGCGACTACGAGCAGTACTTC.

The chain is built from TRBV6-1 and TRBJ2-2, with a weak D call TRBD1 (6 bases). The CDR3 spans 17 residues. V was trimmed by 0 bases and J by 2 bases, leaving 13 bases between them. CDR1 MNHNS and CDR2 SASEGT come from the germline V gene. The CDR3 sequence: CASSEARYRANTGELFF. The DNA for the CDR3 is TGTGCCAGCAGTGAAGCCCGGTACAGGGCAAACACCGGGGAGCTGTTTTTT.

The chain joins TRBV19 to TRBJ2-3; 10 bases are a match to TRBD1. The junction had 8 bases not matched to a gene; V was cut back by 5 bases and J by 3 bases. The CDR3 loop spans 16 amino acids. Germline CDR1 and CDR2: LNHDA and SQIVND (reference sequence). The CDR3 coding sequence is TGTGCCAGTAGTTCTCTGGACAGGGGGAGAACAGATACGCAGTATTTT. It encodes CASSSLDRGRTDTQYF.

The rearrangement joins TRBV7-6 to TRBJ2-7, with TRBD2 identical over 14 bases. Germline values: CDR1 SGHVS, CDR2 FNYEAQ. Trimming took 5 bases from V and 0 from J; bases not matched to a gene: 15. The CDR3 contains 20 residues. CDR3 residues: CASSLRIGTSGSTSSYEQYF. The CDR3 DNA reads TGTGCCAGCAGCCTGAGAATCGGGACTAGCGGGAGTACGAGCTCCTACGAGCAGTACTTC. Variable domain in full (rest from reference TRBV7-6 and TRBJ2-7): GAGVSQSPRYKVTKRGQDVALRCDPISGHVSLYWYRQALGQGPEFLTYFNYEAQQDKSGLPNDRFSAERPEGSISTLTIQRTEQRDSAMYRCASSLRIGTSGSTSSYEQYFGPGTRLTVT.

This clone was detected a few times. Written as DNA, the CDR3 is TGTGCCAGCAGTGAAGCGGGGGCCGCACCCCTCCACTTT. This gives the protein CASSEAGAAPLHF. The chain is built from TRBV6-1 and TRBJ1-6, with D maybe TRBD1 (6 bases). This CDR3 has 13 residues. Trimming shortened V by 0 bases and J by 11 bases, and 8 bases separated the two germline ends. In germline, CDR1 is MNHNS, CDR2 SASEGT.

V gene TRBV5-1 combines with J gene TRBJ1-1; tentatively, D is TRBD1 (5 bases). Deletions cut 0 bases from V and 5 bases from J, with 17 bases between. The CDR3 contains 16 residues. CDR1 and CDR2 from the germline V gene are SGHRS and YFSETQ. The CDR3 here is CASSLDQGLRGTEAFF. Written as DNA, the CDR3 is TGCGCCAGCAGCTTGGATCAGGGCTTAAGGGGAACTGAAGCTTTCTTT. The full variable domain, in which reference TRBV5-1 and TRBJ1-1 provide the parts outside the CDR3, is KAGVTQTPRYLIKTRGQQVTLSCSPISGHRSVSWYQQTPGQGLQFLFEYFSETQRNKGNFPGRFSGRQFSNSRSEMNVSTLELGDSALYLCASSLDQGLRGTEAFFGQGTRLTVV.

The rearrangement uses TRBV9 and TRBJ2-1; the match to TRBD2 covers 8 bases. This CDR3 region has 15 residues. J gave up 2 bases and V 4 bases, and 5 bases lay outside the gene matches. The germline CDR1 and CDR2 sequences are SGDLS and YYNGEE. The CDR3 DNA reads as TGTGCCAGCAGCCGGGAGGGGGGGGCCTACAATGAGCAGTTCTTC. This encodes CASSREGGAYNEQFF.

This clone was detected a few times. The chain is built from TRBV7-8 and TRBJ2-3; TRBD2 matches at 11 bases. The V and J ends lost 10 bases and 6 bases, in that order; junction bases with no gene match: 18. The CDR3 covers 17 residues. Germline V CDR1 and CDR2: SGHVS, FQNEAQ. CDR3: CATKAGGPSGRLDTQYF. CDR3 DNA sequence: TGTGCCACCAAGGCGGGTGGACCTAGCGGGAGGTTGGATACGCAGTATTTT.

J is TRBJ1-2 and V is TRBV18; 7 bases fit TRBD1. V was clipped by 3 bases and J by 8 bases; unmatched bases: 18. Germline V CDR1 and CDR2: KGHSH, LQKENI. The CDR3 covers 17 residues. The CDR3 coding sequence is TGTGCCAGCTCACCCCGGACAGGAGCCAGAATAGAGGTGGGCTACACCTTC. This encodes CASSPRTGARIEVGYTF.

This sequence joins TRBV2 and TRBJ2-5, with D maybe TRBD1 (5 bases). Trimming removed 6 bases at V and 5 bases at J, with 16 bases between. Germline V gene sequence: CDR1 SNHLY, CDR2 FYNNEI. The CDR3 consists of 14 residues. DNA of the CDR3: TGTGCCAGCAGAGGACCTTCAAACAGGGAGACCCAGTACTTC. Residues: CASRGPSNRETQYF.